These 23 T cell receptor beta chains originate from one sample sequenced in a study of cytomegalovirus exposure and HLA in healthy donors (dated by TCRdb to about 2017). Library preparation was by the immunoSEQ multiplex PCR assay. A mixture of 60 forward primers for TCR Vbeta segments and 13 reverse primers for TCR Jbeta segments was used in the multiplex PCR. The immuneACCESS repertoire file appears here via TCRdb, limited to in-frame rearrangements. These files lack a portion of the clones; in checked studies, under half of the deficit traces to unresolved V genes, and the cause of the others is not known. This sample is represented by 90,000 or so clones; about three quarters of them were singletons. The top ten clones comprise 5.5% to 7.5% of the sample. Sequencing used PBMCs. All receptors come from a female donor in good health and CMV-seronegative.

The rearrangement uses TRBV30 and TRBJ2-2, with a possible D match to TRBD1 (6 bases). The CDR3 length is 14 residues. Per the germline V gene, CDR1 is GTSNPN and CDR2 is SVGIG (reference sequence). Trimming stripped 4 bases from V and 7 bases from J, with 16 bases between. The CDR3 DNA sequence: TGTGCCTGGATCGGTAGGGGGAAAGTCGGGGAGCTGTTTTTT. It encodes CAWIGRGKVGELFF.

V usage is TRBV27 and J usage is TRBJ2-3; a possible D gene is TRBD1 (6 bases). The CDR3 totals 16 residues. Germline V CDR1 and CDR2: MNHEY, SMNVEV (reference sequence). V shed 5 bases and J shed 3 bases, with 18 bases lying between them. The CDR3: CASSTGRGAGTDTQYF. The CDR3 region has the DNA TGTGCCAGCAGTACTGGCAGGGGAGCCGGGACAGATACGCAGTATTTT.

In this sample, this clone turned up once. This rearrangement joins TRBV2 to TRBJ1-1; 7 bases line up with TRBD1. The CDR3 is 15 residues long. CDR1 is SNHLY, CDR2 FYNNEI, per germline. Unmatched junction bases numbered 14, after V lost 10 bases and J lost 3 bases. For the CDR3, the DNA is TGTGCCATCCAAGACAGGGCGGGGAGAGACACTGAAGCTTTCTTT. Translation gives CAIQDRAGRDTEAFF. Full variable domain (missing parts from reference TRBV2 and TRBJ1-1): EPEVTQTPSHQVTQMGQEVILRCVPISNHLYFYWYRQILGQKVEFLVSFYNNEISEKSEIFDDQFSVERPDGSNFTLKIRSTKLEDSAMYFCAIQDRAGRDTEAFFGQGTRLTVV.

The J gene is TRBJ2-3, the V gene TRBV28; a possible D gene is TRBD1 (6 bases). V was trimmed by 3 bases and J by 4 bases, leaving 11 bases between them. The CDR3 sequence is 14 residues long. The germline CDR1 and CDR2 sequences are MDHEN and SYDVKM. CDR3 sequence: CASSFPGQSDTQYF. The CDR3 bases are TGTGCCAGCAGTTTTCCTGGACAGTCAGATACGCAGTATTTT.

In this sample, this clone turned up a few times. The chain joins TRBV10-1 to TRBJ2-7, with D perhaps matching TRBD2 (6 bases). CDR3 length: 13 residues. Between the trimmed V and J ends, which lost 8 bases and 2 bases, there was a span of 13 bases. Germline loops: CDR1 WNHNN, CDR2 SYGVQD (reference sequence). CDR3 amino acids: CASSPRGTYEQYF. DNA of the CDR3: TGCGCCAGCTCACCCCGGGGGACCTACGAGCAGTACTTC.

This clone is a singleton in its sample. The genes are TRBV5-4 and TRBJ2-5; 11 bases are shared with TRBD2. The CDR3 totals 15 residues. Germline CDR1 is SGHNT and CDR2 is YYREEE (reference sequence). With 5 bases clipped from V and 5 bases from J, the junction kept 8 bases outside the gene matches. The CDR3 sequence is CASSRSGGGVETQYF. CDR3 coding DNA: TGTGCCAGCAGTCGTAGCGGGGGGGGCGTGGAGACCCAGTACTTC.

The gene calls are TRBV10-1 and TRBJ1-3; D not certain. Germline CDR1 is WNHNN and CDR2 is SYGVQD (reference sequence). V shed 2 bases and J shed 0 bases, with 11 bases lying between them. The CDR3 is made up of 16 amino acids. DNA for the CDR3: TGCGCCAGCAGTGAGCTAGGCCCGAGCTCTGGAAACACCATATATTTT. Its translation: CASSELGPSSGNTIYF.

The CDR3 coding sequence is TGTGCCAGCAGCCAAGAGGCGGGGAAGGGTAATTCACCCCTCCACTTT. This translates into CASSQEAGKGNSPLHF. The V and J genes are TRBV4-2 and TRBJ1-6; no clear D. CDR3 length: 16 amino acids. Germline V gives CDR1 LGHNA, CDR2 YNFKEQ. The V and J ends lost 0 bases and 6 bases respectively, with 12 bases between them.

J is TRBJ2-1 and V is TRBV28; D is perhaps TRBD1 (5 bases). Germline V CDR1 and CDR2: MDHEN, SYDVKM. Trimming removed 7 bases at V and 8 bases at J, with 12 bases between. The CDR3 is made up of 12 amino acids. The CDR3 DNA reads as TGTGCCAGCAATGCCTTCAGGGATGAGCAGTTCTTC. Translating it yields CASNAFRDEQFF.

The chain recombines TRBV2 with TRBJ1-1, with TRBD1 matching over 8 bases. CDR3 length: 16 amino acids. V shed 6 bases, J shed 5 bases, and the junction held 14 bases outside the gene matches. Germline loops: CDR1 SNHLY, CDR2 FYNNEI. The CDR3 loop is CASSHTRYRGVTEAFF. DNA for the CDR3: TGTGCCAGCAGCCACACCAGGTACAGGGGGGTTACTGAAGCTTTCTTT.

The gene calls are TRBV29-1 and TRBJ2-5, with TRBD2 as a possible D gene (6 bases). The CDR3 consists of 13 residues. The V end was cut by 6 bases, the J end by 5 bases, with 16 bases between. Per the germline V gene, CDR1 is SQVTM and CDR2 is ANQGSEA. The CDR3 here is CSVRETSAETQYF. CDR3 sequence (DNA): TGCAGCGTCCGGGAGACCTCGGCGGAGACCCAGTACTTC.

CDR3 protein: CASSIATGGDRYTF. The CDR3 DNA sequence: TGTGCCAGTAGTATAGCAACAGGGGGCGACCGCTACACCTTC. The J gene is TRBJ1-2, the V gene TRBV19, with TRBD1 matching 9 bases. Germline CDR1 reads LNHDA; CDR2 reads SQIVND (reference sequence). The CDR3 totals 14 residues. J gave up 9 bases and V 1 base, and 6 bases lay outside the gene matches.

The V and J genes are TRBV28 and TRBJ2-7; perhaps TRBD1 as D (5 bases). The CDR3 is made up of 12 amino acids. The germline gives CDR1 MDHEN, CDR2 SYDVKM. Trimming removed 5 bases at V and 1 base at J, with 6 bases between. CDR3 region: CASSPGSYEQYF. The CDR3, as DNA: TGTGCCAGCAGTCCAGGGTCCTACGAGCAGTACTTC.

The CDR3 DNA reads TGTGCCAGCAGCAAGGGGGATACGCAGTATTTT. Residues: CASSKGDTQYF. The V gene is TRBV7-3, the J gene TRBJ2-3, with D maybe TRBD1 (5 bases). This CDR3 contains 11 residues. The germline CDR1 and CDR2 sequences are SGHTA and FQGTGA. The ends were cut back, 5 bases at V and 6 bases at J, with 6 bases in the middle.

The chain links TRBV15 to TRBJ2-7, with D unresolved. This CDR3 region has 13 residues. Germline values: CDR1 LNHNV, CDR2 YYDKDF (reference sequence). Trimming took off 0 bases at V and 0 bases at J, with 3 bases between the two ends. CDR3 in DNA: TGTGCCACCAGCAGAGATCTCTCCTACGAGCAGTACTTC. Protein: CATSRDLSYEQYF.

This clone was seen only once. Here the CDR3 reads CASTLAGGAGEQYF. As DNA, the CDR3 is TGTGCCAGCACCCTAGCGGGGGGGGCTGGCGAGCAGTACTTC. The chain employs TRBV6-5 and TRBJ2-7, with 12 bases fitting TRBD2. The CDR3 length is 14 residues. V was pared by 7 bases and J by 6 bases, with 7 bases of the junction left unmatched. CDR1 MNHEY and CDR2 SVGAGI come from the germline V gene.

V gene TRBV6-6 combines with J gene TRBJ2-5, with a weak D call TRBD1 (6 bases). CDR1 MNHNY and CDR2 SVGAGI come from the germline V gene (reference sequence). This CDR3 has 13 residues. Trimming stripped 5 bases from V and 5 bases from J, with 12 bases between. The chain's CDR3 is CASSQGRGETQYF. The CDR3 coding sequence is TGTGCCAGCAGTCAGGGGCGAGGGGAGACCCAGTACTTC.

The V gene is TRBV5-6, the J gene TRBJ1-2; possibly TRBD1 for D (5 bases). This CDR3 is 16 amino acids long. The germline CDR1 and CDR2 sequences are SGHDT and YYEEEE. Trimming left V 2 bases short and J 4 bases short, with 18 bases between. CDR3 sequence: CASSLLKLRVGYGYTF. The CDR3 bases are TGTGCCAGCAGCTTACTGAAACTCAGGGTTGGCTATGGCTACACCTTC. Complete variable domain (other parts from reference TRBV5-6 and TRBJ1-2): DAGVTQSPTHLIKTRGQQVTLRCSPKSGHDTVSWYQQALGQGPQFIFQYYEEEERQRGNFPDRFSGHQFPNYSSELNVNALLLGDSALYLCASSLLKLRVGYGYTFGSGTRLTVV.

This chain links TRBV6-1 with TRBJ1-2, with D perhaps matching TRBD1 (5 bases). V dropped 0 bases and J dropped 8 bases, with 22 bases sitting between them. This CDR3 spans 17 amino acids. Germline V gene lookup returns CDR1 MNHNS and CDR2 SASEGT. This CDR3 is CASSEATVSRQSDGYTF. CDR3 sequence (DNA): TGTGCCAGCAGTGAAGCGACAGTTTCCCGACAGTCGGACGGCTACACCTTC.

The V call is TRBV28, the J call TRBJ2-2, with D perhaps TRBD1 (5 bases). CDR3 length equals 15 residues. Germline-derived CDR1 and CDR2 are MDHEN and SYDVKM. V dropped 5 bases and J dropped 0 bases, with 10 bases sitting between them. CDR3 sequence: CASSADKANTGELFF. CDR3 in DNA: TGTGCCAGCAGTGCGGACAAGGCGAACACCGGGGAGCTGTTTTTT.

This sequence joins TRBV6-5 and TRBJ2-1, with TRBD2 matching 9 bases. J was trimmed by 8 bases and V by 6 bases; bases with no gene match: 11. CDR1 and CDR2 from the germline V gene are MNHEY and SVGAGI. The CDR3 sequence is 15 residues long. The DNA of the CDR3 is TGTGCCAGCAGCGCGACCCCGGGACTAGCCCATGAGCAGTTCTTC. Amino acid sequence: CASSATPGLAHEQFF.

The chain recombines TRBV25-1 with TRBJ2-5; maybe TRBD1 (5 bases). V lost 6 bases to trimming and J lost 7 bases, with 9 bases between them. Germline CDR1 and CDR2: MGHDK and SYGVNS. The CDR3 extends over 11 amino acids. CDR3 in DNA: TGTGCCAGCAGCAGGGTGGGGACCCAGTACTTC. Translating gives CASSRVGTQYF.

This chain uses TRBV29-1 with TRBJ2-7; 10 bases fit TRBD2. Trimming cost V 3 bases and J 4 bases; bases outside gene matches: 6. CDR1 and CDR2 (germline): SQVTM, ANQGSEA. This CDR3 region has 14 residues. CDR3 sequence reads: CSVEAAGGQYEQYF. CDR3 sequence (DNA): TGCAGCGTTGAGGCAGCGGGGGGGCAGTACGAGCAGTACTTC.